This T cell receptor beta chain comes out of a study of shared clonotypes between healthy human individuals. For the study at large: A donor's plate count was three for CD4 naive and three for CD4 memory; CD8 naive had two and CD8 memory one.

Study results and limitations: Tissue TCR repertoires likely differ from these blood-only repertoires. When naive CD4 clonotypes were compared across a handful of donors, 4% to 5.5% were shared.

The study enrolled healthy HIV-negative adults without recent acute infections or vaccinations as donors. Sequencing was performed with immunoSEQ multiplex PCR; in TCRdb, only in-frame clones are kept and a portion is missing. The sample has 2 million to 2.5 million clones; approximately 96% are singletons. About this clone itself: Its specificity is unknown.

Trimming cost V 2 bases and J 2 bases, with 16 bases left between them. This CDR3 is 16 amino acids long. CDR1 and CDR2 from the germline V gene are MNHEY and SVGAGI. This rearrangement joins TRBV6-5 to TRBJ2-7, with a tentative D call TRBD2 (7 bases). This clonotype originated in a man younger than 35 in good health. Specimen: naive CD4+ T cells sorted from blood. The subset was: CD45RA+ positively selected. The CDR3 bases are TGTGCCAGCAGTTACCCCTTGGGGGGGGCCCCCTACGAGCAGTACTTC. The encoded protein is CASSYPLGGAPYEQYF.